This TCR beta chain was observed in a study of CD8+ T cells in alopecia areata. After isolation, RNA underwent reverse transcription to generate cDNA as the sequencing template. Sequenced by immunoSEQ multiplex PCR; TCRdb stores in-frame clones only, minus some. The table includes fewer than 40,000 clones, roughly half detected once. The CDR3 runs to 16 residues. The V and J ends lost 1 base and 1 base respectively, with 11 bases between them. Germline values: CDR1 SGHTA, CDR2 FQGNSA. The specimen was NKG2D-high CD8+ T cells sorted from blood. This clonotype originated in a human donor with alopecia areata. The chain links TRBV7-2 to TRBJ1-5; D is unresolved. The CDR3 sequence is CASSLEGWRSNQPQHF. The DNA for the CDR3 is TGTGCCAGCAGCTTAGAGGGTTGGAGGAGCAATCAGCCCCAGCATTTT.